The rows below give T cell receptor beta chains drawn from one sample of a study of T-cell reconstitution after alpha-beta-depleted transplantation in children. TCRdb reanalysed the PCR reads using MiXCR and keeps one entry per CDR3 protein. The repertoire consists of some 550,000 distinct CDR3 sequences, with roughly 24% occurring once and the leading ten covering 13% to 15%. The source was PBMCs, mostly from graft donor cells, collected 360 days after TCRalphabeta/CD19-depleted stem cell transplant. The receptors were gathered from a boy in the first two years of life who had a stem cell transplant for acute myeloid leukemia, so the T cells may come from the graft donor. Each CDR3 is given with its conserved first and last residue. Fields, in order: CDR3 protein, J gene, V gene, CDR3 length.

cdr3_aa: CASSFSGQNSPLHF; j_call: TRBJ1-6; v_call: TRBV12-3/TRBV12-4; cdr3_length: 14
cdr3_aa: CASSGRGKYQETQYF; j_call: TRBJ2-5; v_call: TRBV27; cdr3_length: 15
cdr3_aa: CASSLGSGRSNSPLHF; j_call: TRBJ1-6; v_call: TRBV7-6; cdr3_length: 16
cdr3_aa: CASSMSSGNTIYF; j_call: TRBJ1-3; v_call: TRBV27; cdr3_length: 13
cdr3_aa: CASSPSDRNTEAFF; j_call: TRBJ1-1; v_call: TRBV12-3/TRBV12-4; cdr3_length: 14
cdr3_aa: CASSLTRGSDTQYF; j_call: TRBJ2-3; v_call: TRBV5-1; cdr3_length: 14
cdr3_aa: CATSRPDRSNQPQHF; j_call: TRBJ1-5; v_call: TRBV15; cdr3_length: 15
cdr3_aa: CASSLISVGEQFF; j_call: TRBJ2-1; v_call: TRBV7-2; cdr3_length: 13
cdr3_aa: CASSTLWARRGGTGELFF; j_call: TRBJ2-2; v_call: TRBV12-3/TRBV12-4; cdr3_length: 18
cdr3_aa: CASSTPGQGAGEETQYF; j_call: TRBJ2-5; v_call: TRBV9; cdr3_length: 17
cdr3_aa: CASSWASGEETQYF; j_call: TRBJ2-5; v_call: TRBV5-1; cdr3_length: 14
cdr3_aa: CSAREVGGNTEAFF; j_call: TRBJ1-1; v_call: TRBV20-1; cdr3_length: 14
cdr3_aa: CASSLVLTGFQDSPLHF; j_call: TRBJ1-6; v_call: TRBV12-3/TRBV12-4; cdr3_length: 17
cdr3_aa: CASRSDHQANTEAFF; j_call: TRBJ1-1; v_call: TRBV6-1; cdr3_length: 15
cdr3_aa: CASSVPANTEAFF; j_call: TRBJ1-1; v_call: TRBV19; cdr3_length: 13
cdr3_aa: CASSVSGVAKNIQYF; j_call: TRBJ2-4; v_call: TRBV9; cdr3_length: 15
cdr3_aa: CASSSRGRGNTGELFF; j_call: TRBJ2-2; v_call: TRBV11-2; cdr3_length: 16
cdr3_aa: CSVWRKRGNTGELFF; j_call: TRBJ2-2; v_call: TRBV29-1; cdr3_length: 15
cdr3_aa: CASSALKGDEQFF; j_call: TRBJ2-1; v_call: TRBV6-1; cdr3_length: 13
cdr3_aa: CAISVGGGASGELFF; j_call: TRBJ2-2; v_call: TRBV10-3; cdr3_length: 15
cdr3_aa: CASRQSGAEAFF; j_call: TRBJ1-1; v_call: TRBV19; cdr3_length: 12
cdr3_aa: CAISDSVGITVETQYF; j_call: TRBJ2-5; v_call: TRBV10-3; cdr3_length: 16
cdr3_aa: CATSDSGRYFPDEQFF; j_call: TRBJ2-1; v_call: TRBV24-1; cdr3_length: 16
cdr3_aa: CASNNFADTQYF; j_call: TRBJ2-3; v_call: TRBV28; cdr3_length: 12
cdr3_aa: CSAREGSYNEQFF; j_call: TRBJ2-1; v_call: TRBV20-1; cdr3_length: 13
cdr3_aa: CASSYGPTPSNEKLFF; j_call: TRBJ1-4; v_call: TRBV6-5; cdr3_length: 16
cdr3_aa: CASSAFSSGGSNEQFF; j_call: TRBJ2-1; v_call: TRBV12-3/TRBV12-4; cdr3_length: 16
cdr3_aa: CSASGDSPTQYF; j_call: TRBJ2-3; v_call: TRBV20-1; cdr3_length: 12
cdr3_aa: CASSQVEVRETQYF; j_call: TRBJ2-5; v_call: TRBV4-2; cdr3_length: 14
cdr3_aa: CSVEPGFAAFF; j_call: TRBJ1-1; v_call: TRBV29-1; cdr3_length: 11
cdr3_aa: CSVVGTAYNEQFF; j_call: TRBJ2-1; v_call: TRBV29-1; cdr3_length: 13
cdr3_aa: CASSLDRAGIMRGYTF; j_call: TRBJ1-2; v_call: TRBV11-3; cdr3_length: 16
cdr3_aa: CSAVRFSGNTIYF; j_call: TRBJ1-3; v_call: TRBV20-1; cdr3_length: 13
cdr3_aa: CASSPMGVDRVEQFF; j_call: TRBJ2-1; v_call: TRBV7-9; cdr3_length: 15
cdr3_aa: CASSPQGQGVSGANVLTF; j_call: TRBJ2-6; v_call: TRBV18; cdr3_length: 18
cdr3_aa: CASSRGSGQETQYF; j_call: TRBJ2-5; v_call: TRBV7-2; cdr3_length: 14
cdr3_aa: CASSFWGGYEQYF; j_call: TRBJ2-7; v_call: TRBV5-1; cdr3_length: 13
cdr3_aa: CASADRGEWETQYF; j_call: TRBJ2-5; v_call: TRBV12-3/TRBV12-4; cdr3_length: 14
cdr3_aa: CASRERGKETQYF; j_call: TRBJ2-5; v_call: TRBV7-2; cdr3_length: 13
cdr3_aa: CASCDAVGGTQYF; j_call: TRBJ2-5; v_call: TRBV7-2; cdr3_length: 13
cdr3_aa: CASSPNRGGSMNEQFF; j_call: TRBJ2-1; v_call: TRBV7-2; cdr3_length: 16
cdr3_aa: CASSLAEEQFF; j_call: TRBJ2-1; v_call: TRBV5-6; cdr3_length: 11
cdr3_aa: CASSAVGELAKNIQYF; j_call: TRBJ2-4; v_call: TRBV5-5; cdr3_length: 16
cdr3_aa: CASTMGAGELFF; j_call: TRBJ2-2; v_call: TRBV12-3/TRBV12-4; cdr3_length: 12
cdr3_aa: CASRRSDRIGTQYF; j_call: TRBJ2-5; v_call: TRBV27; cdr3_length: 14
cdr3_aa: CASSSIYNEQFF; j_call: TRBJ2-1; v_call: TRBV7-6; cdr3_length: 12
cdr3_aa: CASRGGMGGLYNEQFF; j_call: TRBJ2-1; v_call: TRBV2; cdr3_length: 16
cdr3_aa: CASSLVKDLDGYTF; j_call: TRBJ1-2; v_call: TRBV5-1; cdr3_length: 14
cdr3_aa: CSARPLAGINTGELFF; j_call: TRBJ2-2; v_call: TRBV20-1; cdr3_length: 16
cdr3_aa: CASSWAQARSNQPQHF; j_call: TRBJ1-5; v_call: TRBV12-3/TRBV12-4; cdr3_length: 16
cdr3_aa: CSVGTGATYEQYF; j_call: TRBJ2-7; v_call: TRBV29-1; cdr3_length: 13
cdr3_aa: CAIQDRASYNEQFF; j_call: TRBJ2-1; v_call: TRBV7-2; cdr3_length: 14
cdr3_aa: CASSKGVSVGEAEQYF; j_call: TRBJ2-7; v_call: TRBV21-1; cdr3_length: 16
cdr3_aa: CASSFISFSGASYNEQFF; j_call: TRBJ2-1; v_call: TRBV5-1; cdr3_length: 18
cdr3_aa: CAISDPGPYTGELFF; j_call: TRBJ2-2; v_call: TRBV10-3; cdr3_length: 15
cdr3_aa: CSAHRASRSSGNTIYF; j_call: TRBJ1-3; v_call: TRBV20-1; cdr3_length: 16